Below, 10 T cell receptor beta chains from the same sample are listed, as sequenced in a study of beta chain features in type 1 diabetes. The study reverse transcribed the entire isolated RNA, so it sequenced expressed TCRB transcripts. TCRdb keeps only in-frame clones here, not all; method: immunoSEQ multiplex PCR. The data contain 900,000 or so clones, about a sixth of them singletons. The source material was naive CD4+ T cells from blood. These receptors were collected from a woman aged 18 to 35 in good health.

Comments on this clone: Distinct nucleotide sequences in the sample also encode this CDR3. This sequence joins TRBV20-1 and TRBJ2-1; no reliable D call. The ends were cut back, 1 base at V and 5 bases at J, with 3 bases in the middle. Germline CDR1 reads DFQATT; CDR2 reads SNEGSKA (reference sequence). The CDR3 runs 11 residues. CDR3 DNA sequence: TGCAGTGCTAGAGGGCACAATGAGCAGTTCTTC. Protein sequence: CSARGHNEQFF.

This clone was counted only a few times. V gene TRBV6-5 combines with J gene TRBJ2-5; TRBD2 might be the D (6 bases). V dropped 1 base and J dropped 7 bases, with 10 bases sitting between them. Germline V gene data show CDR1 as MNHEY and CDR2 as SVGAGI. The CDR3 consists of 13 residues. This chain's CDR3 is CASSYYQGGTQYF. In DNA form, the CDR3 reads TGTGCCAGCAGTTACTATCAGGGAGGGACCCAGTACTTC.

V is TRBV2 and J is TRBJ1-4; possible D gene TRBD1, 5 bases. Deletions cut 7 bases from V and 5 bases from J, with 11 bases between. CDR1 is SNHLY and CDR2 is FYNNEI in the germline V gene. This CDR3 region has 13 residues. This CDR3 is CASKEGTNEKLFF. The DNA for the CDR3 is TGTGCCAGCAAGGAGGGGACGAATGAAAAACTGTTTTTT.

The V and J genes are TRBV20-1 and TRBJ2-5; D remains unclear. The J call could be wrong; TRBJ2-7 is a better fit for the DNA end. Germline CDR1 and CDR2: DFQATT and SNEGSKA (reference sequence). The CDR3 is 10 residues long. The DNA for the CDR3 is TGCAGTGCTAGTACCCACGAGCAGTACTTC. Encoded protein: CSASTHEQYF.

The V gene is TRBV7-8, the J gene TRBJ1-1; the D gene is possibly TRBD1 (6 bases). CDR1 and CDR2 from the germline V gene are SGHVS and FQNEAQ. The CDR3 loop spans 14 amino acids. The ends were cut back, 2 bases at V and 1 base at J, with 8 bases in the middle. In DNA form, the CDR3 reads TGTGCCAGCAGCTTATTGGGGGCGAACACTGAAGCTTTCTTT. Translation gives CASSLLGANTEAFF.

The table lists this clone with a few counts. The rearrangement uses TRBV9 and TRBJ2-6; unclear D gene. Germline V gene lookup returns CDR1 SGDLS and CDR2 YYNGEE. The CDR3 extends over 17 amino acids. The germline V and J ends were trimmed by 3 bases and 0 bases, with 13 bases remaining between them. The DNA for the CDR3 is TGTGCCAGCAGCGCCGCTCCTCGGCTCTCTGGGGCCAACGTCCTGACTTTC. Protein sequence: CASSAAPRLSGANVLTF.

This clone was seen only a few times. V is TRBV18 and J is TRBJ2-7, with 10 nucleotides matching TRBD2. From germline, CDR1 is KGHSH and CDR2 LQKENI. The CDR3 covers 14 residues. The V segment lost 2 bases and the J segment 3 bases; nucleotides outside the gene matches: 1. Written as DNA, the CDR3 is TGTGCCAGCTCACCAGTAGCGGGAGGCTACGAGCAGTACTTC. It is translated as CASSPVAGGYEQYF.

The chain carries TRBV10-3 and TRBJ1-1; TRBD1 matches 11 bases. V lost 4 bases, J lost 3 bases, and 7 bases stayed unmatched. The CDR3 is made up of 16 amino acids. The germline V gene encodes CDR1 ENHRY and CDR2 SYGVKD. DNA for the CDR3: TGTGCCATCAGTGTGAGGACAGGGGGCGCGGACACTGAAGCTTTCTTT. This translates into CAISVRTGGADTEAFF.

This clone was counted between two and nine times. The chain has TRBV29-1 and TRBJ2-1, with 9 bases that match TRBD1. CDR1 and CDR2 (germline): SQVTM, ANQGSEA. CDR3 size: 14 residues. V lost 4 bases, J lost 4 bases, and 5 bases stayed unmatched. Here the CDR3 DNA reads TGCAGCGTTGTTAGACAGGGGGGTTACAATGAGCAGTTCTTC. This codes for CSVVRQGGYNEQFF.

The chain uses TRBV4-3 and TRBJ2-7; TRBD2 might be the D (5 bases). Trimming took off 0 bases at V and 8 bases at J, with 17 bases between the two ends. CDR1 and CDR2 from the germline V gene are LGHNA and YSLEER. The length of the CDR3 is 15 residues. The CDR3 DNA is TGCGCCAGCAGCCAAGACTACAAGGACTGCCGCAAGCAGTACTTC. Protein: CASSQDYKDCRKQYF.